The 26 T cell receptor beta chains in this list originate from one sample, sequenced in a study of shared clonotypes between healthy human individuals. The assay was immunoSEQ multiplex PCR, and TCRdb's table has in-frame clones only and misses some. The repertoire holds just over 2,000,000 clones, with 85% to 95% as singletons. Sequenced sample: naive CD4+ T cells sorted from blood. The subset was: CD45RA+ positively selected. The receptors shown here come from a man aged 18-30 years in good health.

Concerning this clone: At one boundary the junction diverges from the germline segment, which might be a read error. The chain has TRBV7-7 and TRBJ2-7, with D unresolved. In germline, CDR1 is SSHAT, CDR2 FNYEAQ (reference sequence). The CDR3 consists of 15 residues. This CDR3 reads CASSLEEGGPYEQYF. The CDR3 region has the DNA TGTGCTAGCAGCTTAGAGGAAGGCGGACCCTACGAGCAGTACTTC.

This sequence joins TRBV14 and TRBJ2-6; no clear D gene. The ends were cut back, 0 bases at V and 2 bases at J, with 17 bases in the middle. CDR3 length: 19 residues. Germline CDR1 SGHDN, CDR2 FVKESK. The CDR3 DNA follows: TGTGCCAGCAGCCAAGATTGGGCAGGCCGGTTCCCTGGGGCCAACGTCCTGACTTTC. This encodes CASSQDWAGRFPGANVLTF.

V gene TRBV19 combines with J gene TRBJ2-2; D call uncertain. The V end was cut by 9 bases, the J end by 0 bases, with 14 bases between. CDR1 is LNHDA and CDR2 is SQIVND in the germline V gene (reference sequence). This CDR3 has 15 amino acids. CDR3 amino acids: CASKPPASNTGELFF. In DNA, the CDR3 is TGTGCCAGCAAACCACCAGCGTCGAACACCGGGGAGCTGTTTTTT.

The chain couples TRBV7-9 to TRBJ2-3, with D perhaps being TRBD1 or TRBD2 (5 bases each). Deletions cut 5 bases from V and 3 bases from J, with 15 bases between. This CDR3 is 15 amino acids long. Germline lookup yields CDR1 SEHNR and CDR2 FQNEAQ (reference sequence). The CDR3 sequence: CASSQRLAGTDTQYF. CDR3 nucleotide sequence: TGTGCCAGCAGCCAGAGGCTAGCAGGGACAGATACGCAGTATTTT.

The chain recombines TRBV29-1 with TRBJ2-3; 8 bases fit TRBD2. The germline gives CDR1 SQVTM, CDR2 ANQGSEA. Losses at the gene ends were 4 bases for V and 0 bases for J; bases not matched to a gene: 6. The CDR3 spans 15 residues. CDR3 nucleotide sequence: TGCAGCGTTGGGCAGGAGCGGGGGAGCACAGATACGCAGTATTTT. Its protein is CSVGQERGSTDTQYF.

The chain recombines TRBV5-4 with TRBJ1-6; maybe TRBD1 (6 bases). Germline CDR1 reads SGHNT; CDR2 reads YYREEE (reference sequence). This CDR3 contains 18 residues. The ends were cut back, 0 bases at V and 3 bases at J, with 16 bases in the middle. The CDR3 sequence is CASSLAGRGSLYNSPLHF. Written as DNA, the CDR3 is TGTGCCAGCAGCTTGGCCGGGAGGGGGAGCCTCTATAATTCACCCCTCCACTTT.

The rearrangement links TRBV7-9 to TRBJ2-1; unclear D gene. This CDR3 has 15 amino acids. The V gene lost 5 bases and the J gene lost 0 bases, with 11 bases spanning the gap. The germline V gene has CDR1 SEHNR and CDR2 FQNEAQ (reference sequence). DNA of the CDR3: TGTGCCAGCAGCAGGACCGCCAGCTCCTACAATGAGCAGTTCTTC. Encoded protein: CASSRTASSYNEQFF.

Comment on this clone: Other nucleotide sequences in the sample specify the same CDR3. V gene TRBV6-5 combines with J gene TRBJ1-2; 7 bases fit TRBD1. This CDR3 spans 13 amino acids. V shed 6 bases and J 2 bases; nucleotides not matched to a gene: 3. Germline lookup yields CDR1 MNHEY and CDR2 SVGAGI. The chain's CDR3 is CASRRTGNYGYTF. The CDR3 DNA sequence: TGTGCCAGCAGACGGACAGGCAACTATGGCTACACCTTC.

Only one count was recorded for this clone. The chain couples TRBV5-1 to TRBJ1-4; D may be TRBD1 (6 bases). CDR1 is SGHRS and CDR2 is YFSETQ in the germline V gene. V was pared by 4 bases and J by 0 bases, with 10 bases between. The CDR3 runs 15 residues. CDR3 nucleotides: TGCGCCAGCAGCCCCGAGGGGGCAACTAATGAAAAACTGTTTTTT. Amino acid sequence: CASSPEGATNEKLFF.

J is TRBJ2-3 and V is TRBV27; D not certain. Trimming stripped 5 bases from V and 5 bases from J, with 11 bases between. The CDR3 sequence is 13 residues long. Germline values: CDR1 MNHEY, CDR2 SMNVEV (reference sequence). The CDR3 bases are TGTGCCAGCAGTCCCCCCCCCATAGATACGCAGTATTTT. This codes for CASSPPPIDTQYF.

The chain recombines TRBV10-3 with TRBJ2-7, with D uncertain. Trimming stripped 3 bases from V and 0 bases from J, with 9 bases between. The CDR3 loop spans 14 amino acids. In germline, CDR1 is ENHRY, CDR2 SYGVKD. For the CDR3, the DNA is TGTGCCATCAGTGATAGGGTTAACTCCTACGAGCAGTACTTC. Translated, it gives CAISDRVNSYEQYF.

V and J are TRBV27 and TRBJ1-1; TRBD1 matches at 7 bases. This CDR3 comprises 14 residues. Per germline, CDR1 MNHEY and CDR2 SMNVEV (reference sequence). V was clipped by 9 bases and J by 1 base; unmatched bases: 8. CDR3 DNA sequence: TGTGCCAGGGGCAAAGACAGGGCGAACACTGAAGCTTTCTTT. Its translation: CARGKDRANTEAFF.

The CDR3 nucleotides are TGTGCCAGCAAAGAGGGTGGACAGGCAAATTCACCCCTCCACTTT. As protein: CASKEGGQANSPLHF. The chain joins TRBV2 to TRBJ1-6; TRBD1 matches at 7 bases. Germline lookup yields CDR1 SNHLY and CDR2 FYNNEI. With 7 bases clipped from V and 7 bases from J, the junction kept 10 bases outside the gene matches. The CDR3 runs 15 residues.

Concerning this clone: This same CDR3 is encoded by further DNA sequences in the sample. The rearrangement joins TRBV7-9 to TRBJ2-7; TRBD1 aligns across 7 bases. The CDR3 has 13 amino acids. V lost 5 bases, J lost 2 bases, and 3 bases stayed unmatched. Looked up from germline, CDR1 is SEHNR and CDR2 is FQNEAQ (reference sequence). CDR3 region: CASSPGQTYEQYF. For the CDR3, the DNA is TGTGCCAGCAGCCCGGGACAGACCTACGAGCAGTACTTC.

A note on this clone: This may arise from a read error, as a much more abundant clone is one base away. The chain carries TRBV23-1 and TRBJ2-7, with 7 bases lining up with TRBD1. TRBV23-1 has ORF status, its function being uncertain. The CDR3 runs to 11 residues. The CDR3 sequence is CLLTGTYERYF. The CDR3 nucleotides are TGCCTCCTGACAGGGACATACGAGCGGTACTTC.

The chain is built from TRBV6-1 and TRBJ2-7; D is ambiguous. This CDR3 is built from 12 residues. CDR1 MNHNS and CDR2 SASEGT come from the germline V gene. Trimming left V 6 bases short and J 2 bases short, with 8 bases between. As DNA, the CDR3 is TGTGCCAGCAGGACAATTACCTACGAGCAGTACTTC. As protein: CASRTITYEQYF.

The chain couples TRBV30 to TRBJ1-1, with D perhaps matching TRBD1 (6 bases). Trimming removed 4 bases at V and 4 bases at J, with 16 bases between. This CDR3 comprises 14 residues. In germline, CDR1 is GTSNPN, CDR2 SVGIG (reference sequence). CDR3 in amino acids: CAWTGGGRGTEAFF. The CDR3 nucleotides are TGTGCCTGGACCGGGGGGGGCAGGGGCACTGAAGCTTTCTTT.

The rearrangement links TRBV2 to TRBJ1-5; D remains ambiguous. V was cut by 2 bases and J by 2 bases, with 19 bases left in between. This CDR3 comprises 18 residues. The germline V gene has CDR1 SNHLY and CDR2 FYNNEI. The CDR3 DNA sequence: TGTGCCAGCAGTGAATTGAAGGTCGGAAAGTGGGGCAATCAGCCCCAGCATTTT. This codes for CASSELKVGKWGNQPQHF.

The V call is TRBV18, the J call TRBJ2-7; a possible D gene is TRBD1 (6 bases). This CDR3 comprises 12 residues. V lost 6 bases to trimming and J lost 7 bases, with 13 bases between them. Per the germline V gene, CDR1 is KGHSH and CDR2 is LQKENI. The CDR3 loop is CASSTGTSEQYF. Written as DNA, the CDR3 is TGTGCCAGCTCGACCGGGACAAGTGAGCAGTACTTC.

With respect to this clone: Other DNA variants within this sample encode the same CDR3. CDR3 residues: CASSTGNQPQHF. In DNA form, the CDR3 reads TGTGCCAGCTCAACAGGTAATCAGCCCCAGCATTTT. V is TRBV18 and J is TRBJ1-5; D is possibly TRBD1 (5 bases). The germline V and J ends were trimmed by 5 bases and 4 bases, with 6 bases remaining between them. CDR1 KGHSH and CDR2 LQKENI come from the germline V gene. The CDR3 is 12 residues long.

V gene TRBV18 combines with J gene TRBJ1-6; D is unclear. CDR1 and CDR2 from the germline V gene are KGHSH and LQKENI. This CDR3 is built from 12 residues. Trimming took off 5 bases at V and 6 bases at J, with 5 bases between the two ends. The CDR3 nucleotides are TGTGCCAGCTCAAAGTTTAATTCACCCCTCCACTTT. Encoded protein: CASSKFNSPLHF.

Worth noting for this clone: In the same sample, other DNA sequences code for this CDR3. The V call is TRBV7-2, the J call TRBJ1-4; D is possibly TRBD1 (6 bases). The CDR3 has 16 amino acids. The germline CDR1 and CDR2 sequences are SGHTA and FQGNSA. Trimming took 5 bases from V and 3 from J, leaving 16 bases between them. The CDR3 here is CASSLRGLVANEKLFF. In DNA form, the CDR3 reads TGTGCCAGCAGCCTAAGGGGGTTAGTGGCTAATGAAAAACTGTTTTTT. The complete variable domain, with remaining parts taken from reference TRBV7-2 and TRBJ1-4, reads GAGVSQSPSNKVTEKGKDVELRCDPISGHTALYWYRQSLGQGLEFLIYFQGNSAPDKSGLPSDRFSAERTGGSVSTLTIQRTQQEDSAVYLCASSLRGLVANEKLFFGSGTQLSVL.

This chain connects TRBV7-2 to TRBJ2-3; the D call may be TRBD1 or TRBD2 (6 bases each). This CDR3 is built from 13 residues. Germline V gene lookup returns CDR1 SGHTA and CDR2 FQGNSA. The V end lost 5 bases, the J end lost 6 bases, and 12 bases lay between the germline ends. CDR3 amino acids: CASSQRGEDTQYF. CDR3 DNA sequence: TGTGCCAGCAGCCAGAGGGGGGAGGATACGCAGTATTTT.

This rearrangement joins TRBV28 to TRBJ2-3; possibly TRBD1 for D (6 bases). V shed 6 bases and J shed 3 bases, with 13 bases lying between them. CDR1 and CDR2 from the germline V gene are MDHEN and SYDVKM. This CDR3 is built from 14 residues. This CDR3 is CASSAIGGTDTQYF. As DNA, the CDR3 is TGTGCCAGCAGCGCCATAGGGGGAACAGATACGCAGTATTTT. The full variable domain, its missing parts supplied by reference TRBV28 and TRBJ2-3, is DVKVTQSSRYLVKRTGEKVFLECVQDMDHENMFWYRQDPGLGLRLIYFSYDVKMKEKGDIPEGYSVSREKKERFSLILESASTNQTSMYLCASSAIGGTDTQYFGPGTRLTVL.

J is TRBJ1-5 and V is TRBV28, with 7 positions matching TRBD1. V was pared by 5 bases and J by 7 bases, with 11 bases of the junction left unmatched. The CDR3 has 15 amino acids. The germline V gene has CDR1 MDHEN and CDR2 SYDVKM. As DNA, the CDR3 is TGTGCCAGCAGTAATCCACAGGGGAGTAGCCAGCCCCAGCATTTT. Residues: CASSNPQGSSQPQHF.

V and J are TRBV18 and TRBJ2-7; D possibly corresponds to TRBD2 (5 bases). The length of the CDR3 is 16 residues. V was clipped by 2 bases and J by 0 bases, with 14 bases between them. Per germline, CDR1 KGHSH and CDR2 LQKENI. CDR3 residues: CASSPAGKGSSYEQYF. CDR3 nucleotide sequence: TGTGCCAGCTCACCAGCCGGGAAGGGCTCCTCCTACGAGCAGTACTTC.